The rows below give T cell receptor beta chains drawn from one sample of a study of cytomegalovirus exposure and HLA in healthy donors. Here immunoSEQ multiplex PCR was the method, and the copy in TCRdb shows in-frame clones only, minus some. The sample lists tens of thousands of clones; approximately 74% were seen once. Input material: PBMCs. Every receptor here comes from a woman aged 25 to 39 in good health and CMV-seropositive. The CDR3 runs from the conserved cysteine through the conserved F or W. Each record gives: CDR3 length, clone size, V gene, D gene, J gene, CDR3 DNA, CDR3 protein. A D gene is named only where the DNA matches it firmly. Some rows have no size entry. The others give once, few or many, or a class for an expanded clone.

>11|-|TRBV18|-|TRBJ2-3
TGTGCCAGCTCACCGGGGGGTGCGCAGTATTTT
CASSPGGAQYF
>14|-|TRBV7-9|-|TRBJ2-5
TGTGCCAGCAGCTTAATAGACAGGTTGGAGACCCAGTACTTC
CASSLIDRLETQYF
>14|-|TRBV27|-|TRBJ2-3
TGTGCCAGCAGCCCCTTTTGGCGGACAGATACGCAGTATTTT
CASSPFWRTDTQYF
>13|-|TRBV2|-|TRBJ1-1
TGTGCCATAAGGGGGGGTCAGAACACTGAAGCTTTCTTT
CAIRGGQNTEAFF
>12|-|TRBV7-2|TRBD1|TRBJ1-2
TGTGCCAGCACCAGGACAGGGAGTGGCTACACCTTC
CASTRTGSGYTF
>18|few|TRBV28|-|TRBJ1-5
TGTGCCAGCAGCCAGGAATTTAGTCGGGGGTATAGCAATCAGCCCCAGCATTTT
CASSQEFSRGYSNQPQHF
>15|-|TRBV28|TRBD1|TRBJ1-2
TGTGCCAGCAGTTTGGCGGGACAGGCTAACTATGGCTACACCTTC
CASSLAGQANYGYTF
>12|-|TRBV11-3|TRBD2|TRBJ2-2
TGTGCCAGTACTAGCGGAGCCGGGGAGCTGTTTTTT
CASTSGAGELFF
>15|-|TRBV11-2|-|TRBJ1-2
TGTGCCAGCAGCCGACTTGCACAGGGACACTATGGCTACACCTTC
CASSRLAQGHYGYTF
>13|-|TRBV29-1|TRBD1|TRBJ2-2
TGCAGCGTGGACAGGGCGGGGCGCGGGGAGCTGTTTTTT
CSVDRAGRGELFF
>16|once|TRBV9|TRBD2|TRBJ2-2
TGTGCCAGCAGCGTAGACATAGCGGGCCTCACCGGGGAGCTGTTTTTT
CASSVDIAGLTGELFF
>13|-|TRBV10-1|-|TRBJ2-5
TGCGCCAGCAGCCCCGGGGGCCAAGAGACCCAGTACTTC
CASSPGGQETQYF
>13|few|TRBV2|-|TRBJ2-7
TGTGCCAGCGATGGCAGGGTCTCCTACGAGCAGTACTTC
CASDGRVSYEQYF
>18|-|TRBV4-1|TRBD2|TRBJ2-1
TGCGCCAGCAGCCAAGAGATAAGCGGGGCCCCCTCCTACAATGAGCAGTTCTTC
CASSQEISGAPSYNEQFF
>14|-|TRBV2|-|TRBJ1-1
TGTGCCAGCAGCTCAAATGGTTTGAGCACTGAAGCTTTCTTT
CASSSNGLSTEAFF
>15|-|TRBV25-1|TRBD2|TRBJ2-1
TGTGCCAGCAGTGACGTAGCGGGAGGTTACAATGAGCAGTTCTTC
CASSDVAGGYNEQFF
>14|-|TRBV6-1|-|TRBJ1-5
TGTGCCAGCAGTGAAGCGCTAAGCAATCAGCCCCAGCATTTT
CASSEALSNQPQHF
>13|-|TRBV30|TRBD1|TRBJ1-2
TGTGCCTGCCGCCGGGACAGGCCCCATGGCTACACCTTC
CACRRDRPHGYTF
>12|-|TRBV28|TRBD1|TRBJ1-1
TGTGCCAGCAGCAGGGGGTGGACTGAAGCTTTCTTT
CASSRGWTEAFF
>14|-|TRBV11-2|TRBD1|TRBJ2-2
TGTGCCACGGGACAGCATGTAAACACCGGGGAGCTGTTTTTT
CATGQHVNTGELFF
>16|-|TRBV2|-|TRBJ2-7
TGTGCCAGCACCTTTGTCATGGGGCGGGGCGCCTACGAGCAGTACTTC
CASTFVMGRGAYEQYF
>20|-|TRBV7-7|TRBD1|TRBJ2-5
TGTGCCAGCAGCATAACCCCTAATCCCCTCGGGACAGGGGGCCGAGAGACCCAGTACTTC
CASSITPNPLGTGGRETQYF
>15|-|TRBV21-1|-|TRBJ2-7
TGTGCCAGCAGCAAATGTCTAGCGGGACTCTACGAGCAGTACTTC
CASSKCLAGLYEQYF
>16|-|TRBV30|TRBD1|TRBJ1-2
TGTGCCGGGAGAGACAGGGGGCGTCCCCGCGGGCGAGGCTACACCTTC
CAGRDRGRPRGRGYTF
>15|-|TRBV9|TRBD2|TRBJ2-1
TGTGCCAGCAGCGTAGCCGCGGGAGGATACAATGAGCAGTTCTTC
CASSVAAGGYNEQFF
>13|-|TRBV9|-|TRBJ1-1
TGTGCCAGCAGCGTAGACGGGAACACTGAAGCTTTCTTT
CASSVDGNTEAFF
>14|-|TRBV5-1|-|TRBJ2-5
TGCGCCAGCAGCCGGGACACAAACCAAGAGACCCAGTACTTC
CASSRDTNQETQYF
>15|few|TRBV6-1|-|TRBJ2-1
TGTGCCAGCAGGGGAAGGGGGACGTTTACCGATGAGCAGTTCTTC
CASRGRGTFTDEQFF
>14|-|TRBV30|-|TRBJ1-2
TGTGCCTGGAGCGAGGGACTGGGTAACTATGGCTACACCTTC
CAWSEGLGNYGYTF
>13|-|TRBV7-6|TRBD1|TRBJ2-1
TGTGCCAGCAGCTTACTGAGGGGGCAAGAGCAGTTCTTC
CASSLLRGQEQFF
>18|-|TRBV7-2|TRBD1|TRBJ1-2
TGTGCCAGCAGCTTAGGGTGGGCAGGGGGCTTTCAGAACTATGGCTACACCTTC
CASSLGWAGGFQNYGYTF